This is a list of T cell receptor beta chains from one sample in a study of blood T cells in healthy people across ages. TCRdb redid the calling of the 5' RACE reads with MiXCR, one entry per CDR3 protein. The sample contains hundreds of thousands of distinct CDR3 sequences, approximately 49% of which appear only once. The material sequenced was blood. These receptors were obtained from a woman in her sixties in good health. The CDR3 runs from the conserved cysteine through the conserved F or W. The order of the fields is clone size, D gene, J gene, V gene, CDR3 DNA, CDR3 protein. The D gene is left open where the match is weak. Rows may omit the clone size; those that give it use once, few, many or a size class.

NA,TRBD2,TRBJ2-3,TRBV3-1,TGTGCCAGCAGCCAAGCTACGGGGAACCCGGGACTAGTAGCAGATACGCAGTATTTT,CASSQATGNPGLVADTQYF
few,NA,TRBJ1-2,TRBV20-1,TGCAGTGCTAGTTCCTACGGCGATGGCTACACCTTC,CSASSYGDGYTF
NA,TRBD2,TRBJ2-1,TRBV20-1,TGCAGTGCTAGAGATCAGACTAGCGGAGCCTACAATGAGCAGTTCTTC,CSARDQTSGAYNEQFF
NA,TRBD1,TRBJ2-7,TRBV20-1,TGCAGTGCTAGGGCCGGGACAGGGGGACTTTACTACGAGCAGTACTTC,CSARAGTGGLYYEQYF
few,NA,TRBJ2-3,TRBV20-1,TGCAGTGCTGCCTTCCAGGGTTGGGGTGCAGATACGCAGTATTTT,CSAAFQGWGADTQYF
NA,NA,TRBJ2-7,TRBV7-9,TGTGCCAGCAGCCCCAGCGGACACTTCTCCTACGAGCAGTACTTC,CASSPSGHFSYEQYF
few,TRBD2,TRBJ2-1,TRBV7-9,TGTGCCACCAAAGCGGGAGGGAACCCATACAATGAGCAGTTCTTC,CATKAGGNPYNEQFF
NA,NA,TRBJ2-1,TRBV7-8,TGTGCCAGCAGCTCGAATCCGCGAATCTCCTACAATGAGCAGTTCTTC,CASSSNPRISYNEQFF
NA,TRBD1,TRBJ1-5,TRBV7-2,TGTGCCGGCAGCCCGGGTGGAGGGGGCCAGCCCCAGCATTTT,CAGSPGGGGQPQHF
NA,TRBD2,TRBJ2-3,TRBV27,TGTGCCAGCAGTCGCCTAGCGGGAGCTGGGGATACGCAGTATTTT,CASSRLAGAGDTQYF
NA,TRBD1,TRBJ1-1,TRBV15,TGTGCCACCAGCAGACAGGGGGGGAACACTGAAGCTTTCTTT,CATSRQGGNTEAFF
NA,NA,TRBJ2-3,TRBV6-2/TRBV6-3,TGTGCCAGCAGTCCCTACTCCAGCGTGAAGGGCACAGATACGCAGTATTTT,CASSPYSSVKGTDTQYF
NA,TRBD2,TRBJ2-5,TRBV11-1,TGTGCCAGCAGAGGGACTAGCGGAGAGACCCAGTACTTC,CASRGTSGETQYF